Listed here are 5 T cell receptor beta chains from one sample, sequenced in a study of cytomegalovirus exposure and HLA in healthy donors. The PCR ran on 60 Vbeta and 13 Jbeta primers. Clones were read by immunoSEQ multiplex PCR, and TCRdb kept only the in-frame ones, dropping some. Counted here are 150,000 or so clones, 80% occurring once; the ten biggest clones make up around 6%. Sequencing was carried out using PBMCs. The receptors originated from a woman aged 40 to 50 in good health and CMV-seropositive.

This chain links TRBV9 with TRBJ2-7; 10 nucleotides match TRBD2. The CDR3 extends over 15 amino acids. Trimming removed 0 bases from V and 3 bases from J; junction bases left unmatched: 3. Looked up from germline, CDR1 is SGDLS and CDR2 is YYNGEE. CDR3 residues: CASSVDPSGSYEQYF. The DNA for the CDR3 is TGTGCCAGCAGCGTAGATCCTAGCGGGAGCTACGAGCAGTACTTC. The variable domain in full, completed from reference TRBV9 and TRBJ2-7, reads DSGVTQTPKHLITATGQRVTLRCSPRSGDLSVYWYQQSLDQGLQFLIQYYNGEERAKGNILERFSAQQFPDLHSELNLSSLELGDSALYFCASSVDPSGSYEQYFGPGTRLTVT.

This sequence joins TRBV29-1 and TRBJ2-7; a weak D match, TRBD1 (5 bases). The germline V gene has CDR1 SQVTM and CDR2 ANQGSEA. Trimming removed 6 bases from V and 8 bases from J, with 14 bases in between. This CDR3 contains 11 residues. CDR3 region: CSVGQGVQQYF. CDR3 DNA: TGCAGCGTGGGCCAGGGTGTCCAGCAGTACTTC.

The chain employs TRBV11-2 and TRBJ2-7; 12 bases match TRBD2. Trimming cost V 5 bases and J 2 bases; bases outside gene matches: 4. The germline V gene encodes CDR1 SGHAT and CDR2 FQNNGV. The CDR3 is made up of 15 amino acids. The CDR3 sequence: CASSQTSGSPYEQYF. The CDR3 DNA is TGTGCCAGCAGCCAGACTAGCGGGAGTCCCTACGAGCAGTACTTC.

The chain uses TRBV6-5 and TRBJ1-1, with 8 nucleotides matching TRBD1. CDR1 and CDR2 from the germline V gene are MNHEY and SVGAGI. Losses at the gene ends were 6 bases for V and 4 bases for J; bases not matched to a gene: 7. The CDR3 length is 14 residues. This CDR3 reads CASRPQGQGTEAFF. CDR3 nucleotide sequence: TGTGCCAGCAGGCCACAAGGACAGGGCACTGAAGCTTTCTTT.

This clone was observed once. This chain uses TRBV27 with TRBJ2-7; D possibly corresponds to TRBD1 (6 bases). V lost 5 bases and J lost 4, with 12 bases in between. The germline V gene has CDR1 MNHEY and CDR2 SMNVEV (reference sequence). This CDR3 region has 13 residues. CDR3 DNA sequence: TGTGCCAGCAGTATACAGACAGGATACGAGCAGTACTTC. Translation: CASSIQTGYEQYF.